The subject of this entry is one T cell receptor (beta chain). The entry originates in a study of blood T cell repertoires in COVID-19. Turning to the study itself: Samples of COVID-19 (acute and convalescent) were obtained from the United States, Italy and Spain. Sample material is recorded as cDNA or gDNA derived from T cells, B-cell-depleted T cells, or PBMCs.

CDR1 is SNHLY, CDR2 FYNNEI, per germline. After removal of 10 bases from V and 1 base from J, the junction contained 12 bases not matched to a gene. CDR3 length: 15 amino acids. Original analysis: Nucleated cell counts were estimated from reference gene primer amplification. Sequenced by immunoSEQ multiplex PCR; TCRdb stores in-frame clones only, minus some. V, J and clone size reflect that table, while D and trimming were determined from the DNA. The data show about 160,000 clones, with roughly 84% seen just once and 10% held by the top ten. This receptor was obtained from a woman older than 75 with active or convalescent COVID-19. This rearrangement joins TRBV2 to TRBJ1-1, with TRBD1 matching 7 bases. Sequencing was performed on peripheral blood. The CDR3 sequence is CANKARAGGNTEAFF. DNA for the CDR3: TGTGCCAACAAGGCCCGGGCAGGGGGGAACACTGAAGCTTTCTTT. The full variable domain, with the rest looked up from reference TRBV2 and TRBJ1-1, is EPEVTQTPSHQVTQMGQEVILRCVPISNHLYFYWYRQILGQKVEFLVSFYNNEISEKSEIFDDQFSVERPDGSNFTLKIRSTKLEDSAMYFCANKARAGGNTEAFFGQGTRLTVV.